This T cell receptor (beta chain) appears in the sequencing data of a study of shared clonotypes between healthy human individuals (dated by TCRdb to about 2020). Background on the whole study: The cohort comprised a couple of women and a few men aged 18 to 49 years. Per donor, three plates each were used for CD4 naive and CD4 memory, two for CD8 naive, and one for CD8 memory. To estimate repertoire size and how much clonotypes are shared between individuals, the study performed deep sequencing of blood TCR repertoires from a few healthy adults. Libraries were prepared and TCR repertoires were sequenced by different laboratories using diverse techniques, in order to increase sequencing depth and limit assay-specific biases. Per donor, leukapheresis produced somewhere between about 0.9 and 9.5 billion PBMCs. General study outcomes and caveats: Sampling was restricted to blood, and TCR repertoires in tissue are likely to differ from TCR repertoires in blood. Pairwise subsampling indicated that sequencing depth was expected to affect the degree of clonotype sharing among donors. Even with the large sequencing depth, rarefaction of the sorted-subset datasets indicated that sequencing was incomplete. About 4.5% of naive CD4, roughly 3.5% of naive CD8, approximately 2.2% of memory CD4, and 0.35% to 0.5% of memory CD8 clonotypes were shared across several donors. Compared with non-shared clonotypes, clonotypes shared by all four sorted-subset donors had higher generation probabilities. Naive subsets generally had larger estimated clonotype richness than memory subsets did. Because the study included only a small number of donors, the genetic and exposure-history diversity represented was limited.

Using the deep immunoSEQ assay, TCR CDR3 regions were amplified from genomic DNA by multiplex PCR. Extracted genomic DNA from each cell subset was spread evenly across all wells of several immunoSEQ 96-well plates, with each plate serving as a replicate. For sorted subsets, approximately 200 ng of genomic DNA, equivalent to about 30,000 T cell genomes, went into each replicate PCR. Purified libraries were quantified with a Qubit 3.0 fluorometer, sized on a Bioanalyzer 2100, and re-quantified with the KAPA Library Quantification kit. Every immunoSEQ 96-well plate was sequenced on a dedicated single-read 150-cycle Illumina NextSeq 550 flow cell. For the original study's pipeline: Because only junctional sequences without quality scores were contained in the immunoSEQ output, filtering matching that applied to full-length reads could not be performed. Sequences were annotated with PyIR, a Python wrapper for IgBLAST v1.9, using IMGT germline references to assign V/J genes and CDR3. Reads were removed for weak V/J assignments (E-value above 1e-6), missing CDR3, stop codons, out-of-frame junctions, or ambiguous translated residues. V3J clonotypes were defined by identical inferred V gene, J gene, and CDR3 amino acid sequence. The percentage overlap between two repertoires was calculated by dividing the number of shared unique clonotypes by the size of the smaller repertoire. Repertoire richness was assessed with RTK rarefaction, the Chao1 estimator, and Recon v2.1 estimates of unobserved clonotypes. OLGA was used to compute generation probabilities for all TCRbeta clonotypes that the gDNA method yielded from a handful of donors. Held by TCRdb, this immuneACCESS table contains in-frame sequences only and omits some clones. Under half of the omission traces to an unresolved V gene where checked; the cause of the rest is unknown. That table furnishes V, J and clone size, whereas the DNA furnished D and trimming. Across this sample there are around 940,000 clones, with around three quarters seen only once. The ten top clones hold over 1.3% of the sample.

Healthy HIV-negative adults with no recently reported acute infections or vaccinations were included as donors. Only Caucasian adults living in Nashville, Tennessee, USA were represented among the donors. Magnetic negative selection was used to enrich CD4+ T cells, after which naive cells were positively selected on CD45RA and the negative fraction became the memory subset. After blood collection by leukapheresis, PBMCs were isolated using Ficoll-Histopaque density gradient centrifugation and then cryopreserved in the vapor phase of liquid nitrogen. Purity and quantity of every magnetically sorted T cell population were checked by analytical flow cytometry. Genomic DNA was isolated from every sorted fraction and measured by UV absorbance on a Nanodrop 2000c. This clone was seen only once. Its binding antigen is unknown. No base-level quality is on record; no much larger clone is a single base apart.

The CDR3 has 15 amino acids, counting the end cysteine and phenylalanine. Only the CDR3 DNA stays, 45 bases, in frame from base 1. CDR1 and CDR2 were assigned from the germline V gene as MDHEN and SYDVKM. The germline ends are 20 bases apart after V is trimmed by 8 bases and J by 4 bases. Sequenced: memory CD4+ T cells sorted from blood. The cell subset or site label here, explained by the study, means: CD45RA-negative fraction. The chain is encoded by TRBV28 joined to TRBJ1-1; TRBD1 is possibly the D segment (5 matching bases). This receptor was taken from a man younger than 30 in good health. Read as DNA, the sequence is TGTGCCAGCGAAGACCCCGGGAGGGGTCGCACTGAAGCTTTCTTT. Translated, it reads CASEDPGRGRTEAFF.